This T cell receptor beta chain stems from a study of shared T cell receptors in the human thymus. This CDR3 is 14 amino acids long. The ends were cut back, 8 bases at V and 3 bases at J, with 14 bases in the middle. CDR1 and CDR2 (germline): MNHEY, SMNVEV (reference sequence). Measured with immunoSEQ multiplex PCR; TCRdb has only the in-frame clones, and not every one. The sample carries roughly 660,000 clones, 85% to 90% recorded once. The sample was also linked to a second study, of human thymus T cells. That paper adds: Thymic and blood repertoires seemed to show skewed V and J gene use. Thymic repertoires overlap heavily among unrelated individuals, related research has reported.

Sequenced material: thymocytes. The genes are TRBV27 and TRBJ2-1; TRBD2 is a possible D gene (6 bases). The sequence derives from a boy under two years old with a congenital heart defect. As DNA, the CDR3 is TGTGCCAGCCGGGACTCGCAAATCTACAATGAGCAGTTCTTC. Its translation is CASRDSQIYNEQFF.